The T cell receptor beta chain described here comes from a study of cytomegalovirus exposure and HLA in healthy donors. Germline V lookup: CDR1 SGHKS, CDR2 YYEKEE (reference sequence). Trimming took 0 bases from V and 6 from J, leaving 10 bases between them. The CDR3 length is 13 residues. This clone came up once. Profiling relied on immunoSEQ multiplex PCR, and the TCRdb table lists in-frame clones only, not all of them. This table holds about 280,000 clones, 70% to 90% found once. Input material: PBMCs. The TCR originated in a woman aged 18-35 years in good health and CMV-seronegative. The J gene is TRBJ2-7, the V gene TRBV5-5; tentative D call: TRBD1 (6 bases). CDR3 DNA: TGTGCCAGCAGCTTGGCAGTAGGGGGCGAGCAGTACTTC. Translating it yields CASSLAVGGEQYF.